These 18 T cell receptor beta chains were sequenced from one sample in a study of PD-1 blockade in classical Hodgkin lymphoma. Using immunoSEQ multiplex PCR, the repertoire was profiled, and TCRdb retains in-frame clones only, with some absent. This table holds around 32,000 clones, around 89% found once. Time point given: newly diagnosed, previously untreated cHL patient sample. Researchers used magnetic negative selection to pull out pure CD4+ T cells from thawed PBMCs. The sequenced material came from CD4+ T cells from blood. The source is a human donor with classical Hodgkin lymphoma.

The rearrangement links TRBV6-1 to TRBJ1-1; 10 nucleotides agree with TRBD1. Trimming removed 7 bases from V and 4 bases from J; junction bases left unmatched: 9. The germline V gene encodes CDR1 MNHNS and CDR2 SASEGT. The CDR3 consists of 15 residues. Here the CDR3 reads CASNDRGRLFTEAFF. The CDR3, as DNA: TGTGCCAGCAATGACAGGGGGCGCCTATTCACTGAAGCTTTCTTT.

This clone was detected a few times. The J gene is TRBJ1-1, the V gene TRBV30, with D unclear. The CDR3 extends over 14 amino acids. V was clipped by 3 bases and J by 6 bases, with 17 bases between them. The germline V gene has CDR1 GTSNPN and CDR2 SVGIG (reference sequence). In DNA form, the CDR3 reads TGTGCCTGGAGCCCTGGGCTTAGGGAGGCTGAAGCTTTCTTT. Encoded protein: CAWSPGLREAEAFF.

V usage is TRBV14 and J usage is TRBJ1-1; 8 bases are a match to TRBD1. V trimming: 2 bases; J trimming: 4 bases; junction bases outside the gene matches: 6. CDR3 size: 15 residues. Germline assignment: CDR1 SGHDN and CDR2 FVKESK. The CDR3: CASSQLDRDGTEAFF. CDR3 nucleotides: TGTGCCAGCAGCCAACTGGACAGGGATGGCACTGAAGCTTTCTTT.

The rearrangement links TRBV19 to TRBJ1-4, with D possibly TRBD1 on 5 matching bases. The germline V and J ends were trimmed by 3 bases and 3 bases, with 8 bases remaining between them. The germline gives CDR1 LNHDA, CDR2 SQIVND (reference sequence). The CDR3 is 14 amino acids. CDR3 amino acids: CASSIGTANEKLFF. The CDR3 DNA reads as TGTGCCAGTAGTATCGGGACGGCTAATGAAAAACTGTTTTTT.

The CDR3 is CASSSSGSWELFF. In nucleotides, the CDR3 is TGTGCCAGCAGTTCTAGCGGGAGCTGGGAGCTGTTTTTT. This chain uses TRBV5-4 with TRBJ2-2, with 10 bases lining up with TRBD2. The CDR3 spans 13 residues. Unmatched junction bases numbered 4, after V lost 5 bases and J lost 9 bases. The V gene's germline CDR1 is SGHNT and CDR2 YYREEE (reference sequence).

The chain is built from TRBV16 and TRBJ2-4; 7 bases match TRBD2. The CDR3 consists of 13 residues. Germline V gives CDR1 KGHSY, CDR2 FQNENV. V lost 4 bases to trimming and J lost 7 bases; unmatched junction nucleotides: 4. The CDR3 DNA reads as TGTGCCAGCAGCCGACGGGGGGAGAACATTCAGTACTTC. Amino acid sequence: CASSRRGENIQYF.

The gene calls are TRBV11-3 and TRBJ1-5; D is ambiguous. Germline V gene lookup returns CDR1 SGHNT and CDR2 YENEEA. The V and J ends lost 5 bases and 5 bases respectively, with 10 bases between them. This CDR3 comprises 13 residues. The CDR3 protein is CASSAQYDQPQHF. The DNA for the CDR3 is TGTGCCAGCAGCGCTCAGTACGATCAGCCCCAGCATTTT.

This clone appeared a single time. The gene calls are TRBV27 and TRBJ2-3, with D hard to call. The CDR3 is 13 amino acids. Germline CDR1 is MNHEY and CDR2 is SMNVEV (reference sequence). Deletions cut 6 bases from V and 0 bases from J, with 7 bases between. CDR3 loop: CASSLQSTDTQYF. CDR3 sequence (DNA): TGTGCCAGCAGCTTACAAAGCACAGATACGCAGTATTTT.

This sequence joins TRBV4-1 and TRBJ1-5; a possible D gene is TRBD1 (5 bases). Trimming removed 2 bases at V and 0 bases at J, with 8 bases between. The CDR3 loop spans 15 amino acids. Germline CDR1 reads MGHRA; CDR2 reads YSYEKL. The CDR3 region is CASSQLGGSNQPQHF. The CDR3 coding sequence is TGCGCCAGCAGCCAACTGGGGGGTAGCAATCAGCCCCAGCATTTT.

This clone was counted between two and nine times. The V call is TRBV5-4, the J call TRBJ2-5; D possibly uses TRBD1 or TRBD2 (5 bases each). Trimming cost V 8 bases and J 8 bases, with 13 bases left between them. CDR1 and CDR2 from the germline V gene are SGHNT and YYREEE (reference sequence). The CDR3 has 11 residues. The chain's CDR3 is CASGTVGTQYF. In nucleotides, the CDR3 is TGTGCCAGTGGGACGGTCGGTACCCAGTACTTC.

The V gene is TRBV9, the J gene TRBJ2-1; 9 bases agree with TRBD2. Germline lookup yields CDR1 SGDLS and CDR2 YYNGEE. The CDR3 has 15 amino acids. The V and J ends lost 4 bases and 4 bases, in that order; junction bases with no gene match: 6. The CDR3 bases are TGTGCCAGCAGCATCCGACTAGCGGATTACAATGAGCAGTTCTTC. Translating it yields CASSIRLADYNEQFF.

V is TRBV4-2 and J is TRBJ2-3; D is unclear. The CDR3 has 13 amino acids. The V end lost 2 bases, the J end lost 4 bases, and 7 bases lay between the germline ends. From germline, CDR1 is LGHNA and CDR2 YNFKEQ. The CDR3 is CASSQTYADTQYF. The CDR3 DNA follows: TGTGCCAGCAGCCAAACTTACGCAGATACGCAGTATTTT.

The genes are TRBV10-1 and TRBJ2-1, with 9 bases matching TRBD2. The CDR3 is 15 amino acids. After removal of 2 bases from V and 8 bases from J, the junction contained 7 bases not matched to a gene. The germline gives CDR1 WNHNN, CDR2 SYGVQD (reference sequence). The chain's CDR3 is CASSETVAGADEQFF. CDR3 nucleotides: TGCGCCAGCAGTGAGACGGTAGCGGGAGCGGATGAGCAGTTCTTC.

The J gene is TRBJ2-1, the V gene TRBV28; the match to TRBD2 covers 10 bases. CDR3 length equals 12 residues. Per the germline V gene, CDR1 is MDHEN and CDR2 is SYDVKM. J was trimmed by 7 bases and V by 10 bases; bases with no gene match: 4. As DNA, the CDR3 is TGTGCCATCTATAGCGGGAGGAATGAGCAGTTCTTC. Encoded protein: CAIYSGRNEQFF.

The CDR3 DNA reads TGTGCCAGCAGCCCTAACCAAGACGGAAAACTGTTTTTT. Translated: CASSPNQDGKLFF. The chain has TRBV9 and TRBJ1-4; D not resolved. Germline V gives CDR1 SGDLS, CDR2 YYNGEE. V lost 4 bases, J lost 10 bases, and 14 bases lay in between. The CDR3 is made up of 13 amino acids.

The chain employs TRBV5-1 and TRBJ2-1, with 11 bases aligning to TRBD2. The germline V gene has CDR1 SGHRS and CDR2 YFSETQ. The junction had 7 bases not matched to a gene; V was cut back by 4 bases and J by 4 bases. The CDR3 is 16 residues long. CDR3 residues: CASSPNLAGGYNEQFF. DNA of the CDR3: TGCGCCAGCAGCCCCAACCTAGCGGGGGGATACAATGAGCAGTTCTTC.

In its sample, this clone was seen once. The genes are TRBV19 and TRBJ1-5, with D maybe TRBD1 (5 bases). The V end was cut by 10 bases, the J end by 2 bases, with 24 bases between. Per the germline V gene, CDR1 is LNHDA and CDR2 is SQIVND (reference sequence). The CDR3 is 17 amino acids. CDR3 bases: TGTGCCACCACCAACTCCAGGGTCCTAAGTGGCAATCAGCCCCAGCATTTT. Translation gives CATTNSRVLSGNQPQHF.

V gene TRBV7-9 combines with J gene TRBJ1-2, with TRBD1 matching 12 bases. The CDR3 is made up of 15 amino acids. V dropped 5 bases and J dropped 8; count of bases not matched to a gene: 9. From germline, CDR1 is SEHNR and CDR2 FQNEAQ (reference sequence). The DNA of the CDR3 is TGTGCCAGCAGCGGGGGACAGGGGGCGCGCGGGGGCTACACCTTC. Translated: CASSGGQGARGGYTF.